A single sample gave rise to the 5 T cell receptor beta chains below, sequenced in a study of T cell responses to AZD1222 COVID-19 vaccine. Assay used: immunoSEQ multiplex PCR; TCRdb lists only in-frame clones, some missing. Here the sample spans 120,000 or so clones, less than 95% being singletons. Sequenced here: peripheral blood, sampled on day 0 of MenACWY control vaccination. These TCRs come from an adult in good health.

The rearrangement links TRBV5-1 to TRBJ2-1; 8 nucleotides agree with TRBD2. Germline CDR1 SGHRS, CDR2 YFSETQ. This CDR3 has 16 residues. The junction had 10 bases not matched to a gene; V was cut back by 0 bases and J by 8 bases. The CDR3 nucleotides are TGCGCCAGCAGCTTGGCCGGTGGCGGGAGGAGTTATGAGCAGTTCTTC. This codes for CASSLAGGGRSYEQFF.

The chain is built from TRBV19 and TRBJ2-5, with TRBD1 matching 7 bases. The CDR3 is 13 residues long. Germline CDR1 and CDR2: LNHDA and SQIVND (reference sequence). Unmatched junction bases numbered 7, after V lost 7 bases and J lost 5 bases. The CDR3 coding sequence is TGTGCCAGTAAGGGGGCTAAAAGGGAGACCCAGTACTTC. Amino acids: CASKGAKRETQYF. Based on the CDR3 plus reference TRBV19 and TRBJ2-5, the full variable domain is DGGITQSPKYLFRKEGQNVTLSCEQNLNHDAMYWYRQDPGQGLRLIYYSQIVNDFQKGDIAEGYSVSREKKESFPLTVTSAQKNPTAFYLCASKGAKRETQYFGPGTRLLVL.

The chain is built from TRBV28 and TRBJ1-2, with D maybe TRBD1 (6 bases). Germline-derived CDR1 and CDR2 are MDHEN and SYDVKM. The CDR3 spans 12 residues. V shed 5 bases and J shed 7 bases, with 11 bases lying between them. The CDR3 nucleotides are TGTGCCAGCAGTAAACTACAGGGTGGCTACACCTTC. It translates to CASSKLQGGYTF.

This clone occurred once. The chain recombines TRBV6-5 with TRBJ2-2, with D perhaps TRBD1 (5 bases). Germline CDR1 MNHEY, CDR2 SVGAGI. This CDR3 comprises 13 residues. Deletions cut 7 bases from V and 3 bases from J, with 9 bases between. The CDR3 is CASKRQHTGELFF. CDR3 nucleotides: TGTGCCAGCAAGCGACAGCACACCGGGGAGCTGTTTTTT.

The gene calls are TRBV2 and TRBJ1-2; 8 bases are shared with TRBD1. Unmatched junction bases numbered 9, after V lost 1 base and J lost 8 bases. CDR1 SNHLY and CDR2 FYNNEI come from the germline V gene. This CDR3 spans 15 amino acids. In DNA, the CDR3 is TGTGCCAGCAGTGAAGTTAACTCAGGGGGCAGAGGCTACACCTTC. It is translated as CASSEVNSGGRGYTF.